The clone carrying this TCR beta chain was counted only a few times. Its target is unknown. This record belongs to a study of PD-1 blockade in classical Hodgkin lymphoma. The table came from immunoSEQ multiplex PCR; TCRdb's copy has only in-frame clones and leaves some out. The sample comprises 40,000 to 45,000 clones, around 76% of which are singletons, and approximately 2.9% rests with the top ten. Overall study findings and caveats: After ASCT, patients who started nivolumab under 1 year later were excluded. Reports described newly diagnosed patients as having lower baseline TCR diversity than healthy donors. By C4D1 there was a significant rise in CD4+ TCR diversity but not in CD8+ TCR diversity.

V lost 0 bases and J 3 bases, leaving 7 bases between the germline ends. CDR1 and CDR2 from the germline V gene are SGDLS and YYNGEE. This CDR3 has 13 amino acids. Relapses following autologous stem cell transplantation were seen in all patients, with brentuximab vedotin exposure varying. Sequences were derived from peripheral blood mononuclear cells (PBMCs), sampled before the second cycle of nivolumab. The chain couples TRBV9 to TRBJ2-7; D ambiguous. The origin of this receptor is a human donor with classical Hodgkin lymphoma. CDR3: CASSVAGDYEQYF. The CDR3 region has the DNA TGTGCCAGCAGCGTAGCTGGTGACTACGAGCAGTACTTC.